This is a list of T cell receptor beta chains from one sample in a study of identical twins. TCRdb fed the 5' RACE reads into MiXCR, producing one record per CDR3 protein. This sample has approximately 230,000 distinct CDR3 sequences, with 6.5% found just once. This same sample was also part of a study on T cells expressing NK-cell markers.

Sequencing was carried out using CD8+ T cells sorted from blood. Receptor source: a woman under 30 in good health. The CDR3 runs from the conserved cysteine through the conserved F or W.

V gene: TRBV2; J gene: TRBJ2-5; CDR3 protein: CASSGFRDTGETQYF
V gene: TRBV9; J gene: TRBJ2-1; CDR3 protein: CASSVGHNDEQFF
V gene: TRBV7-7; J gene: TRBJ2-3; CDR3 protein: CASSRTPTGDTQYF
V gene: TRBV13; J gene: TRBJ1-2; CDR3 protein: CASSASRSPYGYTF
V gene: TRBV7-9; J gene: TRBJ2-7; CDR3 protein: CASSLAGYLAYEQYF
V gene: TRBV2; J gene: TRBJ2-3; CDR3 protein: CASSTSLDQDTQYF
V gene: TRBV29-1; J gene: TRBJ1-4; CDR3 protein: CSVEGRGEKLFF
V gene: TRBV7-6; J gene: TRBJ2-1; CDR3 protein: CASSLGLAGVSEQFF
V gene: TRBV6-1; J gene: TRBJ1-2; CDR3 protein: CASLWGSSDGYTF
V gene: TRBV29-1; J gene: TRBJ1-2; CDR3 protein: CSVVGDYGYTF
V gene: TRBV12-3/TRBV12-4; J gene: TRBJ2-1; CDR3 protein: CASSWTPGLADNEQFF
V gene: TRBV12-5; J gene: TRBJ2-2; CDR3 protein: CASGLNMYTGELFF
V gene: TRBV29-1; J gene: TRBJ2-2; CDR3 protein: CSVSNDREAGELFF
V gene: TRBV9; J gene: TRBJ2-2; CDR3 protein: CASSSGLNTGELFF
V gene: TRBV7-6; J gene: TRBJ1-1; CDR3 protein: CASSLPSTGGDTEAFF
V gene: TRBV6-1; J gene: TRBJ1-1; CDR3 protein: CASSPLEGITEAFF
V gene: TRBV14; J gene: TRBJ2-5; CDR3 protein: CASSQFGQETQYF
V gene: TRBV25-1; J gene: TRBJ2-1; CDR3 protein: CASSDSKDPREKFF
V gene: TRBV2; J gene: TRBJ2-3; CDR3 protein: CASSEARTDTQYF
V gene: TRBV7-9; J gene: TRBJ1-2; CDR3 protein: CASSFGGRVFGYTF
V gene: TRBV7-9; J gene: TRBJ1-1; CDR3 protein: CASSATGLGAFF
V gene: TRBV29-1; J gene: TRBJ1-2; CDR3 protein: CSVEDWDRADYGYTF
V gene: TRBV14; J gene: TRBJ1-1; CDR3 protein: CASSQYPGEAFF
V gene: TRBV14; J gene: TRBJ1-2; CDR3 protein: CASSQAGQGLYNYGYTF
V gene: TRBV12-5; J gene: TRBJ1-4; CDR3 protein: CASGPAGGADEKLFF
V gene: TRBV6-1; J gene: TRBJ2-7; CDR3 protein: CASSDIAGVYEQYF
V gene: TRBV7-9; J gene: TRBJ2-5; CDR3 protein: CASSLKSGAQETQYF
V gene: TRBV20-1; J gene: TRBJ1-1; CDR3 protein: CSADDRRLTNTEAFF
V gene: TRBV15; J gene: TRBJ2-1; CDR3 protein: CATSGDSLNNEQFF
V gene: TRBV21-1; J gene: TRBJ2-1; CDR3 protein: CASSKVAQRESYNEQFF
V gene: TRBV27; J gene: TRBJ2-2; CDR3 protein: CASSYLGTGNTGELFF
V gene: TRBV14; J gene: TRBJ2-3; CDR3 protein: CASRDRSGDPHDTQYF
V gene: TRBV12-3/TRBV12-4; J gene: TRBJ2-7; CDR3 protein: CASSLEAAYEQYF
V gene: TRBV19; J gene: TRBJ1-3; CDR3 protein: CASELGDSGNTIYF
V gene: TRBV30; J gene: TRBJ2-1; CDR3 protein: CAWSLTGTSNNEQFF
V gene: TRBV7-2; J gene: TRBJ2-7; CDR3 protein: CASSPYKEGEQYF
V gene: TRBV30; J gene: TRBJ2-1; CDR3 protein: CAWSVPSGRNNEQFF
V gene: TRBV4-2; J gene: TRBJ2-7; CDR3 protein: CASSQDEGGGASEQYF
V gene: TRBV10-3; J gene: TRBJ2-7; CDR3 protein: CAISERDGRSYEQYF
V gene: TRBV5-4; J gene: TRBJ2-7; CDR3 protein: CASSLGVSRTGVYEQYF
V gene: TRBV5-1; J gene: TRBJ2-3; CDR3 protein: CASSLAVDTQYF
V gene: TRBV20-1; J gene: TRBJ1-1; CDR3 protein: CSAQGAGLNTEAFF
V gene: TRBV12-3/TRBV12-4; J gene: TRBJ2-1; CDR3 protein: CASSLSGNYNEQFF
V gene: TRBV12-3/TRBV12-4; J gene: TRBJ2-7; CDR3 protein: CASSLWGLAGEYEQYF
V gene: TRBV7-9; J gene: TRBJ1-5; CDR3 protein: CASSSSRDRVDQPQHF